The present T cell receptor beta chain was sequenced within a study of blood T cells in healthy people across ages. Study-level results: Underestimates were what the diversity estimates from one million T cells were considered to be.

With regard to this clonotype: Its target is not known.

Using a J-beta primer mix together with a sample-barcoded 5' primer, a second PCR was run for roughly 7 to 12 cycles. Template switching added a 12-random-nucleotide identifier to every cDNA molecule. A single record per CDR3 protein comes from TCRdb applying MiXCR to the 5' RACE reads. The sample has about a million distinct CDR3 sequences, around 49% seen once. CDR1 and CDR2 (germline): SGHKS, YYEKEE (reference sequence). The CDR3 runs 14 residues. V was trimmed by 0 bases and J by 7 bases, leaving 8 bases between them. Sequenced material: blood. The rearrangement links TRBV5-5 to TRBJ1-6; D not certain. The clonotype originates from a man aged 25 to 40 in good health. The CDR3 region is CASSLAVKNSPLHF. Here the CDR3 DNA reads TGTGCCAGCAGCTTGGCGGTTAAGAATTCACCCCTCCACTTT.